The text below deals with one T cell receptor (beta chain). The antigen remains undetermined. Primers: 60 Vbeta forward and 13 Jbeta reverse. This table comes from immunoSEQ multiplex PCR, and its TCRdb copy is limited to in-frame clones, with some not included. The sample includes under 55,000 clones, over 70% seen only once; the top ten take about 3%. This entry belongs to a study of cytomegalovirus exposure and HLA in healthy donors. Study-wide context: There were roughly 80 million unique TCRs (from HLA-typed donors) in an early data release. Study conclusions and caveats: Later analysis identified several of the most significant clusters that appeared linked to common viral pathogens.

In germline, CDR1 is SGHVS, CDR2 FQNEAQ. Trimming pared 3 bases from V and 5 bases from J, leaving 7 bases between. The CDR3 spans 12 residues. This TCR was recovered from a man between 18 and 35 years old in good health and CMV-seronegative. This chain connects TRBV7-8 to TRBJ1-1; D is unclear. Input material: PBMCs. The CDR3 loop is CASSFGLTEAFF. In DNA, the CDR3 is TGTGCCAGCAGCTTCGGACTAACTGAAGCTTTCTTT. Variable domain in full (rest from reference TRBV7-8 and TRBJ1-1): GAGVSQSPRYKVAKRGQDVALRCDPISGHVSLFWYQQALGQGPEFLTYFQNEAQLDKSGLPSDRFFAERPEGSVSTLKIQRTQQEDSAVYLCASSFGLTEAFFGQGTRLTVV.